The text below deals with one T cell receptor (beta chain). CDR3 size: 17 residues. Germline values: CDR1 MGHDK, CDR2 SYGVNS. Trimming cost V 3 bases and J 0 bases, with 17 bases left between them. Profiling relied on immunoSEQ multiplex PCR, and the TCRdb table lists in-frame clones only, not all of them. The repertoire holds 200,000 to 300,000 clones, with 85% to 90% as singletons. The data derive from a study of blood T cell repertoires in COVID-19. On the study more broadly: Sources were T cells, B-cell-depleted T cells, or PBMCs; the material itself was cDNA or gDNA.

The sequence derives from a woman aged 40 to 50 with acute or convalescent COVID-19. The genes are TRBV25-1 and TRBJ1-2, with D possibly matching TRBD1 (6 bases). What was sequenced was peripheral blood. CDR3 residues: CASSDGLGADSNYGYTF. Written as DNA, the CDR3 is TGTGCCAGCAGTGATGGCTTGGGGGCGGATTCTAACTATGGCTACACCTTC.